A selection of T cell receptor beta chains follows, all from one sample in a study of OX40 agonist ivuxolimab in advanced cancers. Profiled with immunoSEQ multiplex PCR; TCRdb holds only in-frame clones, not every one. The data contain some 50,000 clones, roughly 88% of them singletons. The sample consisted of CD4+ or CD8+ T cells sorted from blood, taken in a trial of the OX40 agonist ivuxolimab. These receptors came from an adult with an advanced solid tumor such as melanoma, head and neck, liver or kidney cancer. Each CDR3 is given with its conserved first and last residue. Fields, in order: V gene, CDR3 protein.

>TRBV2
CASEGLTDTQYF
>TRBV7-9
CASGTGYEQYF
>TRBV4-1
CASSRNTGELFF
>TRBV21-1
CASSNGTSAANTGELFF
>TRBV4-1
CASSQGLAGAYEQYF
>TRBV4-1
CASAHRNTEAFF
>TRBV7-2
CASSLAGGAVDTQYF
>TRBV2
CASSGPGLGNEQYF
>TRBV7-8
CASSLSPKARGGEQYF
>TRBV27
CASSFQGLSYEQYF
>TRBV5-6
CASSFGGFQAQHF
>TRBV10-2
CASGTSITYEQYF
>TRBV19
CASSIVGGMAETQYF
>TRBV5-8
CASSLEWTDTQYF
>TRBV27
CASRGTGYTEAFF
>TRBV19
CASRTGILGYTF
>TRBV5-5
CASSLGGLGYTF
>TRBV4-1
CASSQGPYQGVAKNIQYF
>TRBV7-8
CASSLWTPNEEEKLFF
>TRBV28
CASSSLAQGFEQFF